Following are 16 T cell receptor beta chains from one sample sequenced in a study of T cell repertoires in cytomegalovirus infection. TCRdb reanalysed the reads using MiXCR and keeps one entry per CDR3 protein. Of 450,000 to 650,000 distinct CDR3 sequences in the sample, 26% were seen once. The specimen was PBMCs. These receptors came from a human donor in good health (CMV status not recorded). Some clones in this sample may be carry-over from other donors' samples.

There are a few counts of this clonotype. The V call is TRBV13, the J call TRBJ1-3; 8 bases line up with TRBD1. There are 17 residues in the CDR3. From germline, CDR1 is PRHDT and CDR2 FYEKMQ (reference sequence). J was trimmed by 2 bases and V by 3 bases; bases with no gene match: 9. The CDR3 DNA reads TGTGCCAGCAGCTTCCAACGGACAGGGTGGACTGGAAACACCATATATTTT. Translating gives CASSFQRTGWTGNTIYF.

This clonotype was seen a few times. The chain links TRBV7-6 to TRBJ2-3, with 8 bases lining up with TRBD2. The CDR3 is 13 amino acids. Germline V gene sequence: CDR1 SGHVS, CDR2 FNYEAQ. Germline trimming cut 5 bases from V and 5 bases from J; bases unmatched to any gene: 3. Here the CDR3 DNA reads TGTGCCAGCAGCCGCGGGGGGCAAGATACGCAGTATTTT. Protein: CASSRGGQDTQYF.

This clonotype was counted between two and nine times. CDR3 protein: CSAPLGGGAQETQYF. CDR3 coding DNA: TGCAGTGCACCCCTAGGTGGCGGGGCCCAAGAGACCCAGTACTTC. The gene calls are TRBV20-1 and TRBJ2-5, with D possibly matching TRBD2 (6 bases). V shed 6 bases and J shed 1 base, with 18 bases lying between them. CDR3 length equals 15 residues. CDR1 is DFQATT and CDR2 is SNEGSKA in the germline V gene (reference sequence).

This clonotype has a single count. The rearrangement uses TRBV19 and TRBJ2-1; D perhaps matches TRBD2 (5 bases). CDR1 LNHDA and CDR2 SQIVND come from the germline V gene (reference sequence). There are 11 residues in the CDR3. The V gene lost 8 bases and the J gene lost 8 bases, with 10 bases spanning the gap. The CDR3 protein is CASLAGDEQFF. The DNA of the CDR3 is TGTGCCAGTCTAGCAGGCGATGAGCAGTTCTTC.

The V call is TRBV7-9, the J call TRBJ1-1; the D gene is possibly TRBD1 (5 bases). V was cut by 4 bases and J by 0 bases, with 21 bases left in between. The CDR3 runs to 18 residues. The germline V gene has CDR1 SEHNR and CDR2 FQNEAQ (reference sequence). DNA of the CDR3: TGTGCCAGCAGCTCGTGGGGGGGACGGAGAAATATGAACACTGAAGCTTTCTTT. The encoded protein is CASSSWGGRRNMNTEAFF.

This clonotype was counted only a few times. V and J are TRBV12-3 or TRBV12-4 and TRBJ1-1, with TRBD1 matching over 12 bases. V shed 4 bases, J shed 9 bases, and the junction held 6 bases outside the gene matches. The CDR3 has 14 residues. The CDR3: CASSWGDRGRKAFF. Here the CDR3 DNA reads TGTGCCAGCAGTTGGGGGGACAGGGGGCGAAAAGCTTTCTTT.

This chain uses TRBV19 with TRBJ1-5; D possibly corresponds to TRBD1 (5 bases). V was trimmed by 7 bases and J by 0 bases, leaving 13 bases between them. Germline V lookup: CDR1 LNHDA, CDR2 SQIVND (reference sequence). The CDR3 has 15 amino acids. This chain's CDR3 is CASTGTGDSNQPQHF. For the CDR3, the DNA is TGTGCCAGTACCGGGACGGGGGATAGCAATCAGCCCCAGCATTTT.

This chain joins TRBV29-1 and TRBJ2-5; perhaps D is TRBD1 or TRBD2 (6 bases each). Trimming pared 4 bases from V and 5 bases from J, leaving 8 bases between. Germline V gene sequence: CDR1 SQVTM, CDR2 ANQGSEA. This CDR3 contains 11 residues. The CDR3 protein is CSVGGAETQYF. CDR3 sequence (DNA): TGCAGCGTTGGGGGGGCGGAGACCCAGTACTTC.

The table lists this clonotype with many counts. The chain has TRBV7-6 and TRBJ2-7; 11 bases are shared with TRBD2. Germline CDR1 and CDR2: SGHVS and FNYEAQ. The CDR3 length is 17 residues. Trimming took 5 bases from V and 7 from J; bases not matched to a gene: 16. The CDR3, as DNA: TGTGCCAGCAGCCGCGGGACTAGCGGAGCCAACCGGGGGGAGCAGTACTTC. Its translation: CASSRGTSGANRGEQYF.

This clonotype was seen a handful of times. The chain links TRBV4-1 to TRBJ1-6; 7 bases are a match to TRBD1. V was pared by 3 bases and J by 4 bases, with 9 bases of the junction left unmatched. This CDR3 has 17 residues. CDR1 is MGHRA and CDR2 is YSYEKL in the germline V gene. The CDR3 region is CASSHSGTASYNSPLHF. The CDR3, as DNA: TGCGCCAGCAGCCACTCCGGGACAGCAAGTTATAATTCACCCCTCCACTTT.

V gene TRBV5-1 combines with J gene TRBJ1-1, with D uncertain. From germline, CDR1 is SGHRS and CDR2 YFSETQ. Trimming stripped 7 bases from V and 8 bases from J, with 21 bases between. The CDR3 consists of 14 residues. CDR3 sequence (DNA): TGCGCCAGCCAAGGGTGGCAGGCCGGGTCCGAAGCTTTCTTT. Residues: CASQGWQAGSEAFF.

V and J are TRBV28 and TRBJ2-5; D possibly corresponds to TRBD2 (6 bases). The CDR3 spans 14 residues. Per the germline V gene, CDR1 is MDHEN and CDR2 is SYDVKM. V gave up 6 bases and J gave up 1 base, with 12 bases separating them. CDR3 DNA sequence: TGTGCCAGCAGCCGGGACTCCTCCCAAGAGACCCAGTACTTC. It translates to CASSRDSSQETQYF.

This clonotype has at least ten counts. The genes are TRBV7-8 and TRBJ1-2; 7 positions match TRBD1. The V segment lost 4 bases and the J segment 3 bases; nucleotides outside the gene matches: 11. The CDR3 runs 16 residues. CDR1 and CDR2 from the germline V gene are SGHVS and FQNEAQ. CDR3: CASSSPRQGFDYGYTF. CDR3 coding DNA: TGTGCCAGCAGCTCGCCCCGACAGGGCTTTGACTATGGCTACACCTTC.

This clonotype was counted between two and nine times. The J gene is TRBJ2-1, the V gene TRBV19; TRBD2 is a possible D gene (5 bases). Germline V gene sequence: CDR1 LNHDA, CDR2 SQIVND (reference sequence). This CDR3 region has 12 residues. Trimming removed 3 bases at V and 7 bases at J, with 7 bases between. DNA for the CDR3: TGTGCCAGTAGTATGTCGGGGAATGAGCAGTTCTTC. Its protein product is CASSMSGNEQFF.

Note on this clonotype: This clone may be a read error of a much larger clone one base away. V usage is TRBV12-3 or TRBV12-4 and J usage is TRBJ2-7, with 10 bases matching TRBD2. The CDR3 extends over 15 amino acids. V dropped 9 bases and J dropped 0; count of bases not matched to a gene: 8. The CDR3 reads CARALAGLPSYEQYF. The CDR3 region has the DNA TGTGCCAGAGCACTAGCGGGACTTCCCTCCTACGAGCAGTACTTC.

This clonotype was seen a few times. This rearrangement joins TRBV19 to TRBJ1-1; D gene unclear. V lost 3 bases to trimming and J lost 1 base, with 6 bases between them. This CDR3 comprises 13 residues. Germline V gene lookup returns CDR1 LNHDA and CDR2 SQIVND (reference sequence). In DNA, the CDR3 is TGTGCCAGTAGTATTACCCCGAACACTGAAGCTTTCTTT. Its translation: CASSITPNTEAFF.